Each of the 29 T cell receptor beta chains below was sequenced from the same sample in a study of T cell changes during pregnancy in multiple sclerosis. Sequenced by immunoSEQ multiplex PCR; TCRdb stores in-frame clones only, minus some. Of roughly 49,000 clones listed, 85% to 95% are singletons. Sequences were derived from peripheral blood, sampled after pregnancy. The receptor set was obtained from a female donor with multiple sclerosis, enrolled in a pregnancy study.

The CDR3 reads CASSQDQRTSGFLEQFF. The CDR3 DNA reads TGCGCCAGCAGCCAAGATCAAAGGACTAGCGGATTTCTTGAGCAGTTCTTC. The chain carries TRBV4-3 and TRBJ2-1; 10 nucleotides line up with TRBD2. The CDR3 is 17 residues long. Germline CDR1 reads LGHNA; CDR2 reads YSLEER. The ends lost 0 bases at V and 9 bases at J; junction bases unmatched: 11.

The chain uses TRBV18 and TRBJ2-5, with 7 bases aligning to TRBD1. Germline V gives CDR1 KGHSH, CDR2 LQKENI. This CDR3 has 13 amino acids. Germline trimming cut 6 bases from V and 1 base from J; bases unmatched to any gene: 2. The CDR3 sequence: CASSYRGQETQYF. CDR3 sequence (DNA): TGTGCCAGCTCCTACAGGGGCCAAGAGACCCAGTACTTC.

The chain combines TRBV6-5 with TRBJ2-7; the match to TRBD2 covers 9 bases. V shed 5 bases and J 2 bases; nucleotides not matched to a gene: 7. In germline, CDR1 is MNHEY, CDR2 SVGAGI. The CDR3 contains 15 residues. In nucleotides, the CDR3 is TGTGCCAGCAGTATCGGAGGGACTAGCACCTACGAGCAGTACTTC. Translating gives CASSIGGTSTYEQYF.

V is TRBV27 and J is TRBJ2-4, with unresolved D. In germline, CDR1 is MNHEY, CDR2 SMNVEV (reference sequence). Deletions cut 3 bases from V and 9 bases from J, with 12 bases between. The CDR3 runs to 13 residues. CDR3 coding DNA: TGTGCCAGCAGTTTCACGGCCGGCGGCATTCAGTACTTC. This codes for CASSFTAGGIQYF.

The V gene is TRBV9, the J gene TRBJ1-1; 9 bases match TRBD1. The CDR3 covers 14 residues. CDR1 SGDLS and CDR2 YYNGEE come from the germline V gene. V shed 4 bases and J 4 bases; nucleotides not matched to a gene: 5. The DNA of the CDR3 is TGTGCCAGCAGCCCACAGGGGGCAAGCACTGAAGCTTTCTTT. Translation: CASSPQGASTEAFF.

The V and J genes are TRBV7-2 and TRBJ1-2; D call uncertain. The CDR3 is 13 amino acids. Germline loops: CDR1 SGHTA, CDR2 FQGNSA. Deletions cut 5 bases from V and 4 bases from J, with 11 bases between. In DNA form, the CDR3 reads TGTGCCAGCAGCCTTGGAGTCACCTATGGCTACACCTTC. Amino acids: CASSLGVTYGYTF.

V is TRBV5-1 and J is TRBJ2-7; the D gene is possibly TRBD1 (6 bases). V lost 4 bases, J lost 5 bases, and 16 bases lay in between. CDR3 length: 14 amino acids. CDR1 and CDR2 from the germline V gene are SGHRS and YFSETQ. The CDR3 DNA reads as TGCGCCAGCAGCGTAACTGCAGGGGTCAACGAGCAGTACTTC. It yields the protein CASSVTAGVNEQYF.

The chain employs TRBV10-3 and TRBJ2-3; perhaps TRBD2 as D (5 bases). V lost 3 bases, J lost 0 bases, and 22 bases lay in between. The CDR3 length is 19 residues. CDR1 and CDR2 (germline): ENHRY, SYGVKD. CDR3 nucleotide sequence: TGTGCCATCAGTGAATTGGGCGAGGGTTCGGACCCTAGCACAGATACGCAGTATTTT. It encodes CAISELGEGSDPSTDTQYF.

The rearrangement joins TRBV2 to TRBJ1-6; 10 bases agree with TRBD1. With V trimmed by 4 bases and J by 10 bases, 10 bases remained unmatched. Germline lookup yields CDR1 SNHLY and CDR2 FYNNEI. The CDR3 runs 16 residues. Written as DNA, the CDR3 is TGTGCCAGCAGTGGAAGACAGGGGGCGATATCGTCACCCCTCCACTTT. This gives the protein CASSGRQGAISSPLHF.

The CDR3 DNA reads TGTGCCAGCAGTGACAGGCCCGAACTCGAAAAACTGTTTTTT. Translated, it gives CASSDRPELEKLFF. The chain carries TRBV2 and TRBJ1-4; D is uncertain. V was shortened by 3 bases and J by 8 bases, with 13 bases between the two germline ends. This CDR3 is built from 14 residues. Germline V gene lookup returns CDR1 SNHLY and CDR2 FYNNEI.

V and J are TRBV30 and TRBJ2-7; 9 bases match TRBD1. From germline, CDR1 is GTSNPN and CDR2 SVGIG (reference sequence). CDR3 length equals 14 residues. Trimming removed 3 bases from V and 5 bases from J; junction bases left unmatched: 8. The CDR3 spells CAWSLQGALNEQYF. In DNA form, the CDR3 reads TGTGCCTGGAGCCTACAGGGGGCCCTTAACGAGCAGTACTTC.

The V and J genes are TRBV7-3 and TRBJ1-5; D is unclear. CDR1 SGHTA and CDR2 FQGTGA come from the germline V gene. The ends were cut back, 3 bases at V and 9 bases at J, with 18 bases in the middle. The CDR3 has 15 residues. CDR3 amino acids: CASSLGPAVGRPQHF. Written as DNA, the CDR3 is TGTGCCAGCAGCTTGGGCCCTGCCGTCGGCAGGCCCCAGCATTTT.

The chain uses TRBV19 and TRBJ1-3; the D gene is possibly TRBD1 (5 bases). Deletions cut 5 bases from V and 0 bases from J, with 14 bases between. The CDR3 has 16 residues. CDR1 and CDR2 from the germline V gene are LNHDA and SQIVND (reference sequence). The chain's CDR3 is CASSRQGGYSGNTIYF. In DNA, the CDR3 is TGTGCCAGTAGTCGTCAGGGAGGCTACTCTGGAAACACCATATATTTT. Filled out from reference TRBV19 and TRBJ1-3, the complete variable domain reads DGGITQSPKYLFRKEGQNVTLSCEQNLNHDAMYWYRQDPGQGLRLIYYSQIVNDFQKGDIAEGYSVSREKKESFPLTVTSAQKNPTAFYLCASSRQGGYSGNTIYFGEGSWLTVV.

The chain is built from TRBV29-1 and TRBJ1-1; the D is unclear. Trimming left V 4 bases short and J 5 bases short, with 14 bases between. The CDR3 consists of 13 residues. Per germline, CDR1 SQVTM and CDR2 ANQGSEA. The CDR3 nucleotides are TGCAGCGTTGTCGAGGGTAGGAGTACTGAAGCTTTCTTT. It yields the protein CSVVEGRSTEAFF.

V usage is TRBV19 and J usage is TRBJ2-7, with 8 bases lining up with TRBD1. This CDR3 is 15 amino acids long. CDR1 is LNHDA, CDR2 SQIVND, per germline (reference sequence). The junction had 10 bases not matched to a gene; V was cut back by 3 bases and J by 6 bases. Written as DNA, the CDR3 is TGTGCCAGTAGTATCCCCGGGACAGGTATTCTCGAGCAGTACTTC. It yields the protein CASSIPGTGILEQYF.

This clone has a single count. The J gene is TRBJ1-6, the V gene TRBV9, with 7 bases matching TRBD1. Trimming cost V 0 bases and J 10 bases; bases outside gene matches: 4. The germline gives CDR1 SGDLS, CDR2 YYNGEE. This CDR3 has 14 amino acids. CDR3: CASSVEGQTSPLHF. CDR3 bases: TGTGCCAGCAGCGTAGAGGGACAGACATCACCCCTCCACTTT.

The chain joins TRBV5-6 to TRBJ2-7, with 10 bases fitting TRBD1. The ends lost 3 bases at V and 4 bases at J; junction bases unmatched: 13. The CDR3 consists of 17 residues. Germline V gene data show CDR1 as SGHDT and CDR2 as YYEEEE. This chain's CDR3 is CASSWGQGNSWRYEQYF. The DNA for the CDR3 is TGTGCCAGCAGCTGGGGACAGGGGAATTCGTGGAGATACGAGCAGTACTTC. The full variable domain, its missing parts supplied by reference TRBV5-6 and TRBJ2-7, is DAGVTQSPTHLIKTRGQQVTLRCSPKSGHDTVSWYQQALGQGPQFIFQYYEEEERQRGNFPDRFSGHQFPNYSSELNVNALLLGDSALYLCASSWGQGNSWRYEQYFGPGTRLTVT.

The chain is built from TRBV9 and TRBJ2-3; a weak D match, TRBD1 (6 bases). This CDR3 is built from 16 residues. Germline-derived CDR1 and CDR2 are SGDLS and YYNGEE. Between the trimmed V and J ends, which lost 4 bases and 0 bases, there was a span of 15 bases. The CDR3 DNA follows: TGTGCCAGCAGCATCCCACAGGGCTCTAGCACAGATACGCAGTATTTT. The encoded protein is CASSIPQGSSTDTQYF.

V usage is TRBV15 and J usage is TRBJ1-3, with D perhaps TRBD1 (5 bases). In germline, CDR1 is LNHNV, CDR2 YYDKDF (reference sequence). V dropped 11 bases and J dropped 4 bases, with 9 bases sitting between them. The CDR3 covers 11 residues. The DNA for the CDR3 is TGTGCCCCTCCAGGGGGAAACACCATATATTTT. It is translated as CAPPGGNTIYF. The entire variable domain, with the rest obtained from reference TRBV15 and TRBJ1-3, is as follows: DAMVIQNPRYQVTQFGKPVTLSCSQTLNHNVMYWYQQKSSQAPKLLFHYYDKDFNNEADTPDNFQSRRPNTSFCFLDIRSPGLGDTAMYLCAPPGGNTIYFGEGSWLTVV.

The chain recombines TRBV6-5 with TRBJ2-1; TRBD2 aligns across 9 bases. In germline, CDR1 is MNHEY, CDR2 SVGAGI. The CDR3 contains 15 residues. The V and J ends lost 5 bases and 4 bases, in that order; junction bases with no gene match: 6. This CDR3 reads CASSLTSGPYNEQFF. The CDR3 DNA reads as TGTGCCAGCAGTCTCACTAGCGGGCCTTACAATGAGCAGTTCTTC.

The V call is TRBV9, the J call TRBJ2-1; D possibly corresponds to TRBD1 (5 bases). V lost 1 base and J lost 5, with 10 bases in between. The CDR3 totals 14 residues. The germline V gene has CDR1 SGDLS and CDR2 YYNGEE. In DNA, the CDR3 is TGTGCCAGCAGCGTACAGGGAAGCCACAATGAGCAGTTCTTC. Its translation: CASSVQGSHNEQFF.

This chain's CDR3 is CASSLYGRDIDTQYF. CDR3 coding DNA: TGTGCCAGCAGTTTATACGGCAGGGATATAGATACGCAGTATTTT. The chain is built from TRBV27 and TRBJ2-3, with D maybe TRBD1 (5 bases). The V and J ends lost 1 base and 5 bases respectively, with 13 bases between them. The CDR3 covers 15 residues. Germline V gene data show CDR1 as MNHEY and CDR2 as SMNVEV (reference sequence).

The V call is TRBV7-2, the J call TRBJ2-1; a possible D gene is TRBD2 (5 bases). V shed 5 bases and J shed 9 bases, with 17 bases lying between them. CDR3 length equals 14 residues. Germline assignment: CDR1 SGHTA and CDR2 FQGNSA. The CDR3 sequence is CASSAPPGSGEQFF. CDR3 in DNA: TGTGCCAGCAGCGCTCCGCCGGGGTCGGGTGAGCAGTTCTTC.

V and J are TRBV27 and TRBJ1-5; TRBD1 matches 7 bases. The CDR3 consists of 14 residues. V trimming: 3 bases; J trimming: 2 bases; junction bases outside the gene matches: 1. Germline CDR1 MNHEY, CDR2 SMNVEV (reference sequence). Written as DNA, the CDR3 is TGTGCCAGCAGTTTCGGACAGGGCAATCAGCCCCAGCATTTT. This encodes CASSFGQGNQPQHF.

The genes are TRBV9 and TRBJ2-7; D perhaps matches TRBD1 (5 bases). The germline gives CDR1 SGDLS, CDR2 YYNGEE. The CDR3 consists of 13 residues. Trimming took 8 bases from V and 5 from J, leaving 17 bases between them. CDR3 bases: TGTGCCAGTGCTGACAGCGATATAGACGAGCAGTACTTC. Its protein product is CASADSDIDEQYF.

CDR3 DNA: TGTGCCAGCTCCCTCCTGAGGGAGGAGCAGTTCTTC. Translation gives CASSLLREEQFF. The chain couples TRBV18 to TRBJ2-1, with D perhaps matching TRBD2 (5 bases). CDR1 and CDR2 from the germline V gene are KGHSH and LQKENI. V was cut by 6 bases and J by 10 bases, with 13 bases left in between. CDR3 length equals 12 residues.

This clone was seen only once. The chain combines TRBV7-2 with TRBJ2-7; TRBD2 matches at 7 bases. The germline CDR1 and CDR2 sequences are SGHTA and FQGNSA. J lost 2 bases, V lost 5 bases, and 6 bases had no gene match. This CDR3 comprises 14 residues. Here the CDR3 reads CASSAGGMTYEQYF. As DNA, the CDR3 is TGTGCCAGCAGCGCCGGGGGGATGACCTACGAGCAGTACTTC.

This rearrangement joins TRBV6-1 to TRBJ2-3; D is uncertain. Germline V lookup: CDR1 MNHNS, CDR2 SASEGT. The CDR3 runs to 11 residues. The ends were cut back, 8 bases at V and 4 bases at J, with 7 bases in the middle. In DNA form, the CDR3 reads TGTGCCAGCTCGGTGGCAGATACGCAGTATTTT. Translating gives CASSVADTQYF.

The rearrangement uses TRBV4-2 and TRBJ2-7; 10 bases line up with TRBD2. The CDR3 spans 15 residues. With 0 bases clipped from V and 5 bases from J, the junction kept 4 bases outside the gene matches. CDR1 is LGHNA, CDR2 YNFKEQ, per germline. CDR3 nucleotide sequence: TGTGCCAGCAGCCAAGATCCAGCGGGGGGGAACGAGCAGTACTTC. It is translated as CASSQDPAGGNEQYF.